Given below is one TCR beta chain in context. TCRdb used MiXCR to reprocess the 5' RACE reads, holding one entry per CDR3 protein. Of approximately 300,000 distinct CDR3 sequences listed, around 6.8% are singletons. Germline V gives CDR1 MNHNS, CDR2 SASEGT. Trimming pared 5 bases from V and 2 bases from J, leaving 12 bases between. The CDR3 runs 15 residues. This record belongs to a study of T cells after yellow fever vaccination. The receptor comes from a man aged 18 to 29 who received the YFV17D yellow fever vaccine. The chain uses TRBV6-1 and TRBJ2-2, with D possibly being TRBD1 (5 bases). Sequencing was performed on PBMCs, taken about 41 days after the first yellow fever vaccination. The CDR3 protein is CASSRLDRNTGELFF. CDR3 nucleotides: TGTGCCAGCAGTCGACTTGACAGAAACACCGGGGAGCTGTTTTTT.